This T cell receptor (beta chain) was profiled in a study of OX40 agonist ivuxolimab in advanced cancers. Study at large: Patients were given ivuxolimab, an antibody that agonizes OX40 (CD134).

General observations from the study: Patients who responded partially at 0.1-3.0 mg/kg showed clonal expansion ranking among the lowest.

Per the germline V gene, CDR1 is SGHNT and CDR2 is YENEEA. V was clipped by 3 bases and J by 2 bases; unmatched bases: 4. The CDR3 sequence is 14 residues long. Any history of autoimmune disease or systemic immunosuppression disqualified patients. This clone is medium-sized within its sample. Its antigen is undetermined. Sequencing was performed with immunoSEQ multiplex PCR; in TCRdb, only in-frame clones are kept and a portion is missing. Counted here are roughly 93,000 clones, 90% to 95% occurring once; the ten biggest clones make up 0.5% to 0.65%. The specimen comprised CD4+ or CD8+ T cells sorted from blood, sampled in a trial of the OX40 agonist ivuxolimab. This receptor was obtained from an adult with an advanced solid tumor such as melanoma, head and neck, liver or kidney cancer. This chain joins TRBV11-3 and TRBJ2-7; 7 bases are shared with TRBD1. DNA for the CDR3: TGTGCCAGCAGCTTCGGACAGGCCCCCTACGAGCAGTACTTC. Protein sequence: CASSFGQAPYEQYF.